These 27 T cell receptor beta chains came from one sample sequenced in a study of cytomegalovirus exposure and HLA in healthy donors. Both 60 Vbeta primers and 13 Jbeta primers went into the PCR. Sequencing used immunoSEQ multiplex PCR; TCRdb keeps in-frame clones, though not all of them. The data hold 95,000 to 150,000 clones, with about 83% observed a single time. Sequencing was done on a sample of PBMCs. The receptors were sampled from a woman in her thirties or forties in good health and CMV-seropositive.

The rearrangement joins TRBV6-5 to TRBJ2-1; D is perhaps TRBD2 (5 bases). Trimming cost V 2 bases and J 10 bases, with 12 bases left between them. Germline assignment: CDR1 MNHEY and CDR2 SVGAGI. The CDR3 consists of 13 residues. CDR3: CASSYRERREQFF. Here the CDR3 DNA reads TGTGCCAGCAGTTACAGGGAGCGGAGAGAGCAGTTCTTC.

Comments on this clone: The sample carries other DNA sequences with the same CDR3. CDR3 coding DNA: TGCGCCAGCAGCTTGGGTCAGGGGGCTTACGAGCAGTACTTC. Amino acids: CASSLGQGAYEQYF. The rearrangement links TRBV5-1 to TRBJ2-7; TRBD1 matches at 8 bases. Germline-derived CDR1 and CDR2 are SGHRS and YFSETQ. CDR3 size: 14 residues. V dropped 0 bases and J dropped 4; count of bases not matched to a gene: 3. Full variable domain (outside the CDR3, taken from reference TRBV5-1 and TRBJ2-7): KAGVTQTPRYLIKTRGQQVTLSCSPISGHRSVSWYQQTPGQGLQFLFEYFSETQRNKGNFPGRFSGRQFSNSRSEMNVSTLELGDSALYLCASSLGQGAYEQYFGPGTRLTVT.

The V call is TRBV29-1, the J call TRBJ2-3, with 9 bases matching TRBD1. Germline loops: CDR1 SQVTM, CDR2 ANQGSEA. CDR3 length: 13 residues. The trim removed 6 bases at V and 5 bases at J, leaving 6 bases unmatched. This CDR3 reads CSVSDRGGDTQYF. The CDR3 region has the DNA TGCAGCGTATCGGACAGGGGAGGAGATACGCAGTATTTT.

J is TRBJ2-5 and V is TRBV6-1; maybe TRBD2 (5 bases). V was trimmed by 5 bases and J by 5 bases, leaving 9 bases between them. The CDR3 spans 12 residues. CDR1 is MNHNS and CDR2 is SASEGT in the germline V gene. CDR3 DNA sequence: TGTGCCAGCAGTCTCCAGCGGGAGACCCAGTACTTC. This encodes CASSLQRETQYF.

This chain joins TRBV6-1 and TRBJ2-7, with 8 bases identical to TRBD1. Germline-derived CDR1 and CDR2 are MNHNS and SASEGT. This CDR3 has 14 amino acids. The trim removed 3 bases at V and 2 bases at J, leaving 3 bases unmatched. This CDR3 is CASSDATGAYEQYF. The CDR3 region has the DNA TGTGCCAGCAGTGACGCGACAGGGGCCTACGAGCAGTACTTC.

This clone is a singleton in its sample. This chain connects TRBV29-1 to TRBJ2-3; TRBD1 aligns across 7 bases. Germline lookup yields CDR1 SQVTM and CDR2 ANQGSEA. This CDR3 is 16 amino acids long. Trimming at V came to 7 bases and at J to 1 base, leaving 14 bases not matched to a gene. CDR3 sequence: CSAVDRAQKGTDTQYF. The CDR3 DNA reads TGCAGCGCAGTAGACAGGGCCCAGAAGGGCACAGATACGCAGTATTTT.

This chain joins TRBV6-1 and TRBJ1-1, with a tentative D call TRBD1 (5 bases). The CDR3 consists of 13 residues. V was cut by 8 bases and J by 3 bases, with 13 bases left in between. Germline CDR1 MNHNS, CDR2 SASEGT. CDR3 DNA: TGTGCCAGCTTTTGGGGAGGGGACACTGAAGCTTTCTTT. It specifies CASFWGGDTEAFF.

The V and J genes are TRBV19 and TRBJ1-4; 8 bases fit TRBD1. Germline V gene lookup returns CDR1 LNHDA and CDR2 SQIVND (reference sequence). CDR3 length: 16 residues. J was trimmed by 5 bases and V by 3 bases; bases with no gene match: 8. Here the CDR3 reads CASSMDPQGANEKLFF. The CDR3 DNA reads as TGTGCCAGTAGTATGGATCCGCAGGGGGCAAATGAAAAACTGTTTTTT.

For the CDR3, the DNA is TGCAGCGAAGCTCCCTCCTACGAGCAGTACTTC. It is translated as CSEAPSYEQYF. This chain uses TRBV29-1 with TRBJ2-7; D is undetermined. The germline V gene encodes CDR1 SQVTM and CDR2 ANQGSEA. The V gene lost 7 bases and the J gene lost 0 bases, with 7 bases spanning the gap. The CDR3 is made up of 11 amino acids.

This clone was seen a single time. The chain uses TRBV20-1 and TRBJ2-1; D ambiguous. V lost 1 base and J lost 5, with 3 bases in between. The CDR3 consists of 11 residues. Germline CDR1 and CDR2: DFQATT and SNEGSKA (reference sequence). This CDR3 reads CSARVNNEQFF. Here the CDR3 DNA reads TGCAGTGCTAGAGTCAACAATGAGCAGTTCTTC.

The rearrangement links TRBV30 to TRBJ2-5; 11 nucleotides agree with TRBD2. The V gene's germline CDR1 is GTSNPN and CDR2 SVGIG (reference sequence). The CDR3 extends over 18 amino acids. Germline trimming cut 0 bases from V and 2 bases from J; bases unmatched to any gene: 11. DNA for the CDR3: TGTGCCTGGAGTGTACTGACGTTTACTAGCGGGAGACAAGAGACCCAGTACTTC. Encoded protein: CAWSVLTFTSGRQETQYF.

This clone has only one observation. V usage is TRBV5-1 and J usage is TRBJ2-1; TRBD1 matches 7 bases. Per the germline V gene, CDR1 is SGHRS and CDR2 is YFSETQ. Unmatched junction bases numbered 10, after V lost 5 bases and J lost 5 bases. CDR3 length: 15 residues. This CDR3 is CASRSRQGWDNEQFF. The CDR3 nucleotides are TGCGCCAGCAGAAGCCGACAGGGATGGGACAATGAGCAGTTCTTC.

The chain couples TRBV2 to TRBJ2-7, with 9 bases aligning to TRBD1. From germline, CDR1 is SNHLY and CDR2 FYNNEI. V was clipped by 6 bases and J by 5 bases; unmatched bases: 14. The CDR3 extends over 16 amino acids. This chain's CDR3 is CASRRVPDRGKDEQYF. CDR3 nucleotide sequence: TGTGCCAGCAGACGCGTCCCGGACAGGGGAAAGGACGAGCAGTACTTC.

The chain links TRBV5-4 to TRBJ2-4; TRBD1 agrees at 9 bases. Germline CDR1 is SGHNT and CDR2 is YYREEE (reference sequence). V shed 4 bases, J shed 6 bases, and the junction held 2 bases outside the gene matches. There are 13 residues in the CDR3. CDR3 DNA sequence: TGTGCCAGCAGCCAGGGACAGGGAAACATTCAGTACTTC. Translating gives CASSQGQGNIQYF.

The chain couples TRBV11-1 to TRBJ2-7, with a possible D match to TRBD2 (6 bases). The CDR3 contains 14 residues. The V and J ends lost 5 bases and 0 bases respectively, with 11 bases between them. The V gene's germline CDR1 is SGHAT and CDR2 FQDESV (reference sequence). The CDR3 region has the DNA TGTGCCAGCAGCCTACAGCGGGTCTCCTACGAGCAGTACTTC. It encodes CASSLQRVSYEQYF.

This sequence joins TRBV25-1 and TRBJ1-3; D is perhaps TRBD1 (5 bases). The CDR3 length is 15 residues. The V end lost 1 base, the J end lost 4 bases, and 11 bases lay between the germline ends. Germline loops: CDR1 MGHDK, CDR2 SYGVNS. The DNA of the CDR3 is TGTGCCAGCAGTGAATTGCGGGGGTTAGGAAACACCATATATTTT. It yields the protein CASSELRGLGNTIYF.

V gene TRBV5-1 combines with J gene TRBJ1-1, with 7 bases matching TRBD1. The CDR3 runs to 12 residues. Germline CDR1 SGHRS, CDR2 YFSETQ. V shed 5 bases, J shed 4 bases, and the junction held 2 bases outside the gene matches. CDR3: CASRGGTTEAFF. CDR3 sequence (DNA): TGCGCCAGCAGAGGGGGCACCACTGAAGCTTTCTTT. Combining the CDR3 with reference TRBV5-1 and TRBJ1-1 gives the whole variable domain KAGVTQTPRYLIKTRGQQVTLSCSPISGHRSVSWYQQTPGQGLQFLFEYFSETQRNKGNFPGRFSGRQFSNSRSEMNVSTLELGDSALYLCASRGGTTEAFFGQGTRLTVV.

The V and J genes are TRBV7-6 and TRBJ2-1; 10 nucleotides align to TRBD2. V lost 6 bases and J lost 4; bases outside the gene matches: 9. Germline values: CDR1 SGHVS, CDR2 FNYEAQ. This CDR3 has 16 residues. The CDR3 DNA is TGTGCCAGCAGGCGTCTAGCGGGGGTAAGATACAATGAGCAGTTCTTC. Amino acids: CASRRLAGVRYNEQFF.

The chain is built from TRBV27 and TRBJ2-1, with TRBD2 as a possible D gene (6 bases). There are 13 residues in the CDR3. Germline assignment: CDR1 MNHEY and CDR2 SMNVEV (reference sequence). V shed 3 bases and J shed 5 bases, with 8 bases lying between them. The CDR3, as DNA: TGTGCCAGCAGTTTGGCGGGAAACAATGAGCAGTTCTTC. Protein product: CASSLAGNNEQFF.

The chain employs TRBV18 and TRBJ2-5, with D possibly TRBD2 on 6 matching bases. The CDR3 is 13 amino acids. V gave up 0 bases and J gave up 5 bases, with 7 bases separating them. The V gene's germline CDR1 is KGHSH and CDR2 LQKENI. CDR3 nucleotide sequence: TGTGCCAGCTCACCACCGGCGGGGGAGACCCAGTACTTC. Translated: CASSPPAGETQYF.

The gene calls are TRBV7-9 and TRBJ2-5; D is possibly TRBD2 (5 bases). This CDR3 has 12 amino acids. The germline V gene encodes CDR1 SEHNR and CDR2 FQNEAQ (reference sequence). Trimming took 8 bases from V and 4 from J, leaving 11 bases between them. DNA for the CDR3: TGTGCCAGCCTCGGACTTGCAGAGACCCAGTACTTC. As protein: CASLGLAETQYF.

This clone appeared a single time. The V and J genes are TRBV11-2 and TRBJ1-1; 7 nucleotides align to TRBD1. CDR3 size: 13 residues. V lost 3 bases and J lost 3; bases outside the gene matches: 1. Looked up from germline, CDR1 is SGHAT and CDR2 is FQNNGV. This CDR3 reads CASSFQGDTEAFF. The CDR3 bases are TGTGCCAGCAGCTTCCAGGGGGACACTGAAGCTTTCTTT.

The chain combines TRBV19 with TRBJ1-6, with TRBD1 matching over 10 bases. The V segment lost 8 bases and the J segment 11 bases; nucleotides outside the gene matches: 15. The germline gives CDR1 LNHDA, CDR2 SQIVND (reference sequence). The CDR3 extends over 16 amino acids. CDR3 sequence reads: CASRTTSDRGKTPLHF. The CDR3 DNA reads as TGTGCCAGTCGTACAACTTCGGACAGGGGGAAAACACCCCTCCACTTT.

The J gene is TRBJ1-2, the V gene TRBV5-4, with D tentatively TRBD1 (6 bases). Looked up from germline, CDR1 is SGHNT and CDR2 is YYREEE (reference sequence). The CDR3 runs 15 residues. V was pared by 4 bases and J by 0 bases, with 13 bases between. CDR3 protein: CASSVTGLTNYGYTF. In nucleotides, the CDR3 is TGTGCCAGCAGCGTCACAGGGTTGACTAACTATGGCTACACCTTC.

The J gene is TRBJ1-3, the V gene TRBV18, with D tentatively TRBD1 (6 bases). This CDR3 has 15 amino acids. V lost 0 bases to trimming and J lost 2 bases, with 8 bases between them. Germline V gene lookup returns CDR1 KGHSH and CDR2 LQKENI. The CDR3 reads CASSPPAGAGNTIYF. The DNA for the CDR3 is TGTGCCAGCTCACCACCGGCAGGGGCTGGAAACACCATATATTTT.

V usage is TRBV19 and J usage is TRBJ2-7; D might be TRBD2 (6 bases). Per germline, CDR1 LNHDA and CDR2 SQIVND (reference sequence). Trimming left V 6 bases short and J 3 bases short, with 15 bases between. The CDR3 contains 14 residues. DNA of the CDR3: TGTGCCAGTAGCCAACCCCGGGAGCACTACGAGCAGTACTTC. Encoded protein: CASSQPREHYEQYF.

This sequence joins TRBV6-1 and TRBJ2-5; D remains ambiguous. The last part of the DNA fits TRBJ2-7 better; the J call may be wrong. The CDR3 is 12 residues long. Germline CDR1 MNHNS, CDR2 SASEGT. CDR3 residues: CASSEKYYEQYF. The CDR3 DNA is TGTGCCAGCAGTGAAAAGTACTACGAGCAGTACTTC.